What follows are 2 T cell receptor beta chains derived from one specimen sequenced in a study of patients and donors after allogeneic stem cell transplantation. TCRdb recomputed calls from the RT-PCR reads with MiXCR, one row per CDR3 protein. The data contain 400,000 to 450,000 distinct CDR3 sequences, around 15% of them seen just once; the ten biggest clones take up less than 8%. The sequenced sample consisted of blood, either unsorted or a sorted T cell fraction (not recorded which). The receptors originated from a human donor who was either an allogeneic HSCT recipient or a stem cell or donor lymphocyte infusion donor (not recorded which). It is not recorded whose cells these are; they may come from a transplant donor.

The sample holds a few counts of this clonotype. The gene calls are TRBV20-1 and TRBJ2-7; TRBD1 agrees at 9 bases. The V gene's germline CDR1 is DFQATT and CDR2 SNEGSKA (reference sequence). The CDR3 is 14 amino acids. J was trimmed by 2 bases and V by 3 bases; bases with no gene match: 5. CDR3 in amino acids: CSARNRGQPYEQYF. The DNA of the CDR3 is TGCAGTGCTAGGAACAGGGGGCAACCCTACGAGCAGTACTTC.

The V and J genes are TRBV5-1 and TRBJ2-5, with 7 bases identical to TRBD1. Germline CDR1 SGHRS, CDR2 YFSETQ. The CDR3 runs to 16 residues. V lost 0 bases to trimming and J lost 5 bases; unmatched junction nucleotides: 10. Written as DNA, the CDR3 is TGCGCCAGCAGCTTGGGAGGGGGCCGAGTTCGGGAGACCCAGTACTTC. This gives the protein CASSLGGGRVRETQYF.